What follows describes a single T cell receptor beta chain. These data come from a study of identical twins. Via MiXCR, TCRdb re-called the 5' RACE reads, giving one row per CDR3 protein. This table holds hundreds of thousands of distinct CDR3 sequences, about 20% found once. V was pared by 4 bases and J by 0 bases, with 13 bases between. The length of the CDR3 is 16 residues. CDR1 LGHDT and CDR2 YNNKEL come from the germline V gene (reference sequence). This sample was shared with a second study, whose subject was T cells expressing NK-cell markers.

This TCR derives from a woman under 30 in good health. Source material: PBMCs. J is TRBJ2-1 and V is TRBV3-1; D gene uncertain. The CDR3 here is CASSPEVPSSYNEQFF. CDR3 bases: TGTGCCAGCAGCCCAGAAGTCCCCTCCTCCTACAATGAGCAGTTCTTC.